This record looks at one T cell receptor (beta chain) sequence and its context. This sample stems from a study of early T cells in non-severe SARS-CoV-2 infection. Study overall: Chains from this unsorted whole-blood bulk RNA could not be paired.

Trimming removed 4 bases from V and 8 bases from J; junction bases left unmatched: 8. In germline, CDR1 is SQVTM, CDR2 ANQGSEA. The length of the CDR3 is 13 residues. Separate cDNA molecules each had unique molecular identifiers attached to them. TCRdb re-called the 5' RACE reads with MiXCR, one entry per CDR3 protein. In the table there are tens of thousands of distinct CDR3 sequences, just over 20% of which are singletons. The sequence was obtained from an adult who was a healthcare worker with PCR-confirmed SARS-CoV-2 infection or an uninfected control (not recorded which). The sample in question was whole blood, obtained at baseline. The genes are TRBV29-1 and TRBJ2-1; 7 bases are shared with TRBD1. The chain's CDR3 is CSVGDDRVHEQFF. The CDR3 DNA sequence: TGCAGCGTTGGAGACGACAGGGTGCATGAGCAGTTCTTC.